This T cell receptor (beta chain) was sequenced during a study of blood T cell repertoires in COVID-19. Study details: Both acute and convalescent COVID-19 samples were obtained from the United States, Italy and Spain. The cDNA or gDNA used as material had been derived from T cells, B-cell-depleted T cells, or PBMCs.

Everyone who took part was about 18 to 90 years old, and they came from 24 US areas. The V gene end was trimmed by 3 bases and the J gene end by 3 bases; junction bases not matched to a gene: 3. CDR1 and CDR2 from the germline V gene are MNHEY and SMNVEV (reference sequence). The CDR3 totals 15 residues. The authors' processing: Using reference gene primer amplification, nucleated cell counts were estimated. Clones were sequenced by immunoSEQ multiplex PCR, and TCRdb holds only the in-frame ones, with some missing. The V and J calls and clone size are taken from that table; D and trimming were inferred from the DNA. The table includes 260,000 or so clones, roughly 89% detected once.

The specimen was PBMCs or T cells enriched from blood (not recorded which). The chain carries TRBV27 and TRBJ2-3; 10 bases align to TRBD1. The sequence was collected from a woman aged 25 to 39 with acute COVID-19. CDR3 DNA sequence: TGTGCCAGCAGTTTTGGACAGGGGGGTACAGATACGCAGTATTTT. Translating gives CASSFGQGGTDTQYF.